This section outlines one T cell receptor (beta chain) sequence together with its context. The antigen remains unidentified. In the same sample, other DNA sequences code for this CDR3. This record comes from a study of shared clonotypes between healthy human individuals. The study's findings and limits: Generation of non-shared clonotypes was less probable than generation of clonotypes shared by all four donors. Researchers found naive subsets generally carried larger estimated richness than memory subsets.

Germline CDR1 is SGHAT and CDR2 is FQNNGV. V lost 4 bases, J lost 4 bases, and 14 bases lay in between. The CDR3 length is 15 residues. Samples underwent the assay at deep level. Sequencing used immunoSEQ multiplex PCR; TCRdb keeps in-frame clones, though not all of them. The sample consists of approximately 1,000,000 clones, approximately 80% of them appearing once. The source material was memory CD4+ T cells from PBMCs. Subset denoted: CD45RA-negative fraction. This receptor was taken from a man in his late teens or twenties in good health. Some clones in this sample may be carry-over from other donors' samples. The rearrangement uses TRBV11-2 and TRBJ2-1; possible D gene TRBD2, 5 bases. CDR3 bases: TGTGCCAGCAGCTCCCTCGCGGGCGGATACAATGAGCAGTTCTTC. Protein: CASSSLAGGYNEQFF. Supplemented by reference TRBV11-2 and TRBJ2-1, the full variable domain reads EAGVAQSPRYKIIEKRQSVAFWCNPISGHATLYWYQQILGQGPKLLIQFQNNGVVDDSQLPKDRFSAERLKGVDSTLKIQPAKLEDSAVYLCASSSLAGGYNEQFFGPGTRLTVL.